The rows below give T cell receptor beta chains drawn from one sample of a study of T-cell memory formation after mild COVID-19. In TCRdb, the 5' RACE reads were re-called with MiXCR into one record per CDR3 protein. This sample has about 400,000 distinct CDR3 sequences, with 18% found just once. The specimen sequenced was PBMCs or a T cell subset sorted from them (not recorded which). These receptors originate from a man between 18 and 29 years old who had mild COVID-19 (a few samples of this study predate the infection). Cell type and time point are not known. CDR3s include the opening cysteine and the closing phenylalanine or tryptophan. D genes are given only for firm matches. Some rows mark clone size as missing; the rest say once, few, many or name a class of expanded clone.

v_gene: TRBV24-1
j_gene: TRBJ1-5
abundance: once
d_gene: NA
len: 13
CDR3nt: TGTGCCAGTCAGAGTTATAGCAATCAGCCCCAGCATTTT
CDR3aa: CASQSYSNQPQHF

v_gene: TRBV7-2
j_gene: TRBJ2-3
abundance: few
d_gene: TRBD1
len: 15
CDR3nt: TGTGCCAGCACCAAACCAGGGGGCAGAACAGATACGCAGTATTTT
CDR3aa: CASTKPGGRTDTQYF

v_gene: TRBV15
j_gene: TRBJ2-7
abundance: few
d_gene: NA
len: 14
CDR3nt: TGTGCCACCAGCACTAGGGGGGGGGTCTACGAGCAGTACTTC
CDR3aa: CATSTRGGVYEQYF

v_gene: TRBV6-6
j_gene: TRBJ2-7
abundance: NA
d_gene: NA
len: 13
CDR3nt: TGTGCCAGTGCGACCCCAGGGTTCTACGAGCAGTACTTC
CDR3aa: CASATPGFYEQYF

v_gene: TRBV12-3/TRBV12-4
j_gene: TRBJ2-1
abundance: few
d_gene: TRBD1
len: 15
CDR3nt: TGTGCCAGCAGTCCTCGGACAGGAGGTGGCAATGAGCAGTTCTTC
CDR3aa: CASSPRTGGGNEQFF

v_gene: TRBV18
j_gene: TRBJ2-1
abundance: few
d_gene: NA
len: 12
CDR3nt: TGTGCCAGCTCACTGGGCATCCATGAGCAGTTCTTC
CDR3aa: CASSLGIHEQFF

v_gene: TRBV20-1
j_gene: TRBJ2-5
abundance: NA
d_gene: TRBD1
len: 14
CDR3nt: TGCAGTGCTAGCAGGGGGCGATTCGGAGAGACCCAGTACTTC
CDR3aa: CSASRGRFGETQYF

v_gene: TRBV6-5
j_gene: TRBJ1-2
abundance: NA
d_gene: NA
len: 17
CDR3nt: TGTGCCAGCAGTTACTCTTTCGCGGCAGCCCAAACTAGCGGCTACACCTTC
CDR3aa: CASSYSFAAAQTSGYTF

v_gene: TRBV7-2
j_gene: TRBJ1-5
abundance: few
d_gene: TRBD1
len: 14
CDR3nt: TGTGCCAGCAGCCGAAACAGGGGCGATCAGCCCCAGCATTTT
CDR3aa: CASSRNRGDQPQHF

v_gene: TRBV7-2
j_gene: TRBJ2-2
abundance: few
d_gene: NA
len: 14
CDR3nt: TGTGCCAGCAGCACCAGAGGGGACACCGGGGAGCTGTTTTTT
CDR3aa: CASSTRGDTGELFF

v_gene: TRBV5-8
j_gene: TRBJ2-1
abundance: NA
d_gene: NA
len: 12
CDR3nt: TGTGCCAGCAGCTGGGCGGGCGGGGAGCAGTTCTTC
CDR3aa: CASSWAGGEQFF

v_gene: TRBV11-2
j_gene: TRBJ1-5
abundance: few
d_gene: NA
len: 13
CDR3nt: TGTGCCAGCAACTTAGGGAGTGATCAGCCCCAGCATTTT
CDR3aa: CASNLGSDQPQHF

v_gene: TRBV10-2
j_gene: TRBJ2-7
abundance: few
d_gene: TRBD1
len: 14
CDR3nt: TGCGCCAGCAGTGGGCAGGGGGCCGGACACGAGCAGTACTTC
CDR3aa: CASSGQGAGHEQYF

v_gene: TRBV10-2
j_gene: TRBJ2-1
abundance: many
d_gene: NA
len: 15
CDR3nt: TGCGCCAGCAGTGCCCGGCTAGCTATCGGGAATGAGCAGTTCTTC
CDR3aa: CASSARLAIGNEQFF

v_gene: TRBV4-1
j_gene: TRBJ2-1
abundance: few
d_gene: NA
len: 16
CDR3nt: TGCGCCAGCAGCCACAGCAGAGTAGAGACCTACAATGAGCAGTTCTTC
CDR3aa: CASSHSRVETYNEQFF

v_gene: TRBV7-9
j_gene: TRBJ1-1
abundance: few
d_gene: NA
len: 14
CDR3nt: TGTGCCAGCAGCTTAGTATTTGGGGGCGCTGAAGCTTTCTTT
CDR3aa: CASSLVFGGAEAFF

v_gene: TRBV7-2
j_gene: TRBJ1-5
abundance: NA
d_gene: TRBD1
len: 17
CDR3nt: TGTGCCAGCAGCCGCGGTACGGGACAGGGGCCGGGACAGCCCCAGCATTTT
CDR3aa: CASSRGTGQGPGQPQHF

v_gene: TRBV4-1
j_gene: TRBJ2-1
abundance: many
d_gene: TRBD1
len: 15
CDR3nt: TGCGCCAGCAGCCAGGGACAGGGCGGCTACAATGAGCAGTTCTTC
CDR3aa: CASSQGQGGYNEQFF

v_gene: TRBV5-1
j_gene: TRBJ2-3
abundance: NA
d_gene: NA
len: 13
CDR3nt: TGCGCCAGCAGGCGAAAGGGGGTAGATACGCAGTATTTT
CDR3aa: CASRRKGVDTQYF

v_gene: TRBV6-5
j_gene: TRBJ2-7
abundance: NA
d_gene: NA
len: 16
CDR3nt: TGTGCCAGCAGTTACTCTCAGACCCTGAGCTCCTACGAGCAGTACTTC
CDR3aa: CASSYSQTLSSYEQYF

v_gene: TRBV29-1
j_gene: TRBJ2-2
abundance: NA
d_gene: NA
len: 11
CDR3nt: TGCAGCGGCCGGAGCGCCGGGGAGCTGTTTTTT
CDR3aa: CSGRSAGELFF

v_gene: TRBV7-2
j_gene: TRBJ2-1
abundance: NA
d_gene: NA
len: 13
CDR3nt: TGTGCCAGCAGCATGGGTGCGGGCAGTGAGCAGTTCTTC
CDR3aa: CASSMGAGSEQFF

v_gene: TRBV4-2
j_gene: TRBJ2-3
abundance: NA
d_gene: NA
len: 13
CDR3nt: TGTGCCAGCAGCCAAGACTTAGGCCATACGCAGTATTTT
CDR3aa: CASSQDLGHTQYF

v_gene: TRBV14
j_gene: TRBJ2-3
abundance: few
d_gene: NA
len: 16
CDR3nt: TGTGCCAGCAGCCGAGTTCGGTATTCCGGCACAGATACGCAGTATTTT
CDR3aa: CASSRVRYSGTDTQYF

v_gene: TRBV5-1
j_gene: TRBJ2-1
abundance: many
d_gene: NA
len: 12
CDR3nt: TGTGCCAGCAGTTTAAGTTCCAATGAGCAGTTCTTC
CDR3aa: CASSLSSNEQFF